This T cell receptor (beta chain) was captured in a study of blood T cell repertoires in COVID-19. The CDR3 has 18 residues. Per the germline V gene, CDR1 is LNHDA and CDR2 is SQIVND (reference sequence). Authors' analysis steps: The authors estimated nucleated cell counts from reference gene primer amplification. The method was immunoSEQ multiplex PCR; TCRdb's version includes in-frame clones alone and lacks a portion of them. V and J calls plus clone size are reproduced from that table; the DNA served to infer D and trimming. This table has approximately 210,000 clones, 70% to 90% appearing once. This clone was recorded once. The junction shows a germline mismatch at one end, possibly a read error.

The J gene is TRBJ2-1, the V gene TRBV19; TRBD2 aligns across 13 bases. Specimen: peripheral blood. The TCR comes from an older woman with active or convalescent COVID-19. The CDR3 DNA is TGTGCCAGTAGTCTTCGGACTAGCGGGAGTCTCTTCTACCATGAGCAGTTCTTC. It is translated as CASSLRTSGSLFYHEQFF. The full variable domain, its missing parts supplied by reference TRBV19 and TRBJ2-1, is DGGITQSPKYLFRKEGQNVTLSCEQNLNHDAMYWYRQDPGQGLRLIYYSQIVNDFQKGDIAEGYSVSREKKESFPLTVTSAQKNPTAFYLCASSLRTSGSLFYHEQFFGPGTRLTVL.